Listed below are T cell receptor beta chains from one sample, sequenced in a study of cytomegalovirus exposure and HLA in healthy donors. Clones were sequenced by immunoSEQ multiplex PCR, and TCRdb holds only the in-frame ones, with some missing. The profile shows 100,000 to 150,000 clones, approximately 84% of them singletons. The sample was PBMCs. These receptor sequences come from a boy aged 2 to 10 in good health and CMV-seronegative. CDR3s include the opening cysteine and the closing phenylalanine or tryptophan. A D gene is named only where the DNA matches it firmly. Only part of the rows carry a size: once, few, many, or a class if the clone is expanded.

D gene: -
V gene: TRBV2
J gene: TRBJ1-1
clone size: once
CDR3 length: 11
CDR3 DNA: TGTGCCAGCAAGCTGAACACTGAAGCTTTCTTT
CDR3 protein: CASKLNTEAFF

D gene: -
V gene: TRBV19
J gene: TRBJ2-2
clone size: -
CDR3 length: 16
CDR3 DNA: TGTGCCAGTTCCGTCTGGGCGTGGCCGAACACCGGGGAGCTGTTTTTT
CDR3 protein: CASSVWAWPNTGELFF

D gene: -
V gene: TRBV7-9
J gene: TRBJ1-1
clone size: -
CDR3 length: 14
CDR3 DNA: TGTGCCAGCAGCCCTTCGGGAGCGAACACTGAAGCTTTCTTT
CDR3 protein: CASSPSGANTEAFF

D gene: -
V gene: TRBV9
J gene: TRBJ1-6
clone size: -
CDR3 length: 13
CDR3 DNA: TGTGCCAGCAGTGAGAAGGCGGGTTCACCCCTCCACTTT
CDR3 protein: CASSEKAGSPLHF

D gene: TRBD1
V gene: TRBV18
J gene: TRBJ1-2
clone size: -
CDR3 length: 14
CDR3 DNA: TGTGCCAGCTCACCCGGACAGGGGAGCTATGGCTACACCTTC
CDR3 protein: CASSPGQGSYGYTF

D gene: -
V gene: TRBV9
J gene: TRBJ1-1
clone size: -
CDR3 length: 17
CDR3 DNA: TGTGCCAGCGGACCCTGGGGAGGACACGCTAGACGGACTGAAGCTTTCTTT
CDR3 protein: CASGPWGGHARRTEAFF

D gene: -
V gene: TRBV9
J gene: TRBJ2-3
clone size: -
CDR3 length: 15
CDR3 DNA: TGTGCCAGCAGCCCCCCGCCAGGGTTGACAGATACGCAGTATTTT
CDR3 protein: CASSPPPGLTDTQYF

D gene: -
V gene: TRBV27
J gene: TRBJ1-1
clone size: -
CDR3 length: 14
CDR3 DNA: TGTGCCAGCAGTCCCCGGACAGCAAACACTGAAGCTTTCTTT
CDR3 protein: CASSPRTANTEAFF

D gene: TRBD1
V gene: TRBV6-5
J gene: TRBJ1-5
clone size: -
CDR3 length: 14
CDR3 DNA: TGTGCCAGCAGTTCCGGACAGGGAAATCAGCCCCAGCATTTT
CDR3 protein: CASSSGQGNQPQHF

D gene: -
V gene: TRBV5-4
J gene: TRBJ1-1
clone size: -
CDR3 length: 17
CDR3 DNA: TGTGCCAGCAGCTCCCACCACGACGGGAAGACGGGGACTGAAGCTTTCTTT
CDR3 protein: CASSSHHDGKTGTEAFF

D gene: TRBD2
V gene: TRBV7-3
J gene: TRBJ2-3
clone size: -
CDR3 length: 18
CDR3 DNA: TGTGCCAGCAGTCCCGGGGTGGCGAGCGGGGTTGGGGCAGATACGCAGTATTTT
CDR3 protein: CASSPGVASGVGADTQYF

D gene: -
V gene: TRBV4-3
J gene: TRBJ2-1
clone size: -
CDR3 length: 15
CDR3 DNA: TGCGCCAGCAGCCAAGCCGGGAGCTCCTACAATGAGCAGTTCTTC
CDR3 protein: CASSQAGSSYNEQFF

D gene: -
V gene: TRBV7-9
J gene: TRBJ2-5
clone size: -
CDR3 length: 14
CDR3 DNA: TGTGCCAGCAGCTGGACCGGCGGGAAAGAGACCCAGTACTTC
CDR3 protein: CASSWTGGKETQYF

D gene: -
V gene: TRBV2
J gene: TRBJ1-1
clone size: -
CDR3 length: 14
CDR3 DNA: TGTGCCAGCAGACAGGACAGAGGGAACACTGAAGCTTTCTTT
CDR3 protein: CASRQDRGNTEAFF

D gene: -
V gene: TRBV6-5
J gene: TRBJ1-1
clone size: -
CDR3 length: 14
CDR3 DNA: TGTGCCAGCAGCGCACAGGGTCGAAGAACTGAAGCTTTCTTT
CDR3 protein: CASSAQGRRTEAFF

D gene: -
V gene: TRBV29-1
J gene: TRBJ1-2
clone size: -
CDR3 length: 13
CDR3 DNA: TGCAGCGTACGAGGTGTCGGTAACTATGGCTACACCTTC
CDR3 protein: CSVRGVGNYGYTF

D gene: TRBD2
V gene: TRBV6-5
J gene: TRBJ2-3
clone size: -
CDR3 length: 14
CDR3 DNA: TGTGCCAGCACCCGACTAGCGGGCACAGATACGCAGTATTTT
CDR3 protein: CASTRLAGTDTQYF

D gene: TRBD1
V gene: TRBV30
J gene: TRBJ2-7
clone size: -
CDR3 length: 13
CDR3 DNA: TGTGCCTGGGCAGGGGGCGGCTCCTACGAGCAGTACTTC
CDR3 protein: CAWAGGGSYEQYF

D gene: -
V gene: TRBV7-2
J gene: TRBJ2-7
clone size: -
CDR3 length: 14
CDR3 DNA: TGTGCCAGCAGCTTAGCGCTCTCCGCACCCGAGCAGTACTTC
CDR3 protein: CASSLALSAPEQYF

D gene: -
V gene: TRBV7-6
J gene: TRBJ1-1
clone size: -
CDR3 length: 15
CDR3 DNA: TGTGCCAGCAGCCCCCCCGGGGGTCCTGGCGCTGAAGCTTTCTTT
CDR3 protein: CASSPPGGPGAEAFF

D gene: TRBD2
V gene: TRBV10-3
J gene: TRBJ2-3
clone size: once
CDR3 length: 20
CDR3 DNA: TGTGCCATCAGTGTCTATCTGGGACTAGCGGGGGGGCGAAGCACAGATACGCAGTATTTT
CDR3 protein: CAISVYLGLAGGRSTDTQYF

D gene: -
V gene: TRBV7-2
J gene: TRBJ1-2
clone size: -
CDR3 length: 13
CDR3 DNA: TGTGCCAGCAGCTTATATCGGGGAGACGGCTACACCTTC
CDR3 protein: CASSLYRGDGYTF

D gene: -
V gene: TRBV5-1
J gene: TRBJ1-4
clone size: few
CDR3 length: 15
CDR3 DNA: TGCGCCAGCAGCTCCCGAGGAGCGGTGGGTGAAAAACTGTTTTTT
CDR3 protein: CASSSRGAVGEKLFF

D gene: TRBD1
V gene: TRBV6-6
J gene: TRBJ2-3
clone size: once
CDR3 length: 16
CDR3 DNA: TGTGCCAGCAGCTGGGACAGGGGGTGGGGGACAGATACGCAGTATTTT
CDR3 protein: CASSWDRGWGTDTQYF

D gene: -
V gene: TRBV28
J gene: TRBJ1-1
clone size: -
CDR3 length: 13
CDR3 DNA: TGTGCCAGCAGTTCTCCCCTGAACACTGAAGCTTTCTTT
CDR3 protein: CASSSPLNTEAFF

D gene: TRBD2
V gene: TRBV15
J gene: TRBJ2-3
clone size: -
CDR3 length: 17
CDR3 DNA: TGTGCCACCAGCTTCCTAGGACTAGCTTCTAGCACAGATACGCAGTATTTT
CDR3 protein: CATSFLGLASSTDTQYF

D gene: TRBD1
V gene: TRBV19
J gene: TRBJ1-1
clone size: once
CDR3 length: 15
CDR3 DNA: TGTGCCAGTAGTAACTTCGGACAGGGAGCTCATGAAGCTTTCTTT
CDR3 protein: CASSNFGQGAHEAFF

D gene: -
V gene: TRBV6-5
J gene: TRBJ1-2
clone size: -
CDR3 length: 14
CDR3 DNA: TGTGCCAGCAGCCCCAACGGTCGGCGGAATGGCTACACCTTC
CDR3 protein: CASSPNGRRNGYTF

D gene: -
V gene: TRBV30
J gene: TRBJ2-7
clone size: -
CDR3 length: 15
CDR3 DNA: TGTGCCTGGACCTTTGGAGACCTGCTGGGGCACGAGCAGTACTTC
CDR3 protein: CAWTFGDLLGHEQYF

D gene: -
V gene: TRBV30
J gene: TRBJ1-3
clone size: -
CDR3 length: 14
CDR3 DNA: TGTGCCCTCCAGCCGGGGATAATTGGAAACACCATATATTTT
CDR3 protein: CALQPGIIGNTIYF

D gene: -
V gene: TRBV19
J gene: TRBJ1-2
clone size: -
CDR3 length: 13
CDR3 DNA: TGTGCCAGTGATGACAGGACTAACTATGGCTACACCTTC
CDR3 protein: CASDDRTNYGYTF

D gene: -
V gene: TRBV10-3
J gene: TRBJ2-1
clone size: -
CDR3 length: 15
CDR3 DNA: TGTGCCATCTCGTTCGGTGGACAGAACTACAATGAGCAGTTCTTC
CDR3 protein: CAISFGGQNYNEQFF

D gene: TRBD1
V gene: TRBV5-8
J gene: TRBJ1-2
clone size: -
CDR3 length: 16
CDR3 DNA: TGTGCCAGCAGCACCGGGACAGGAACTTTATACTATGGCTACACCTTC
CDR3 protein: CASSTGTGTLYYGYTF

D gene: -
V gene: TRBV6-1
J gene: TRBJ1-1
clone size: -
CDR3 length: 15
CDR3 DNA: TGTGCCAGCAGTGAAATACCGACAATGAACACTGAAGCTTTCTTT
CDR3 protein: CASSEIPTMNTEAFF

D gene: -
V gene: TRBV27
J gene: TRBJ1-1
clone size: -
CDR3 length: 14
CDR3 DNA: TGTGCCAGCAGTCCACGGGGGGGCGGCACTGAAGCTTTCTTT
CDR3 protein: CASSPRGGGTEAFF

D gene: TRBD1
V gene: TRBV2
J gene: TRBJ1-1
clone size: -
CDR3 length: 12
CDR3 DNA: TGTGCCAGCAGTGAGGACAGGTCGAGAAGTTTCTTT
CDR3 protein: CASSEDRSRSFF

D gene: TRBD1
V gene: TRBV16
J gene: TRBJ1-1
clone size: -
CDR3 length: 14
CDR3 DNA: TGTGCCAGCAGCCCGGACAGGCTGAACACTGAAGCTTTCTTT
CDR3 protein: CASSPDRLNTEAFF

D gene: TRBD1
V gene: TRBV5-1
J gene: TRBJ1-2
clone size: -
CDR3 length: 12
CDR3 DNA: TGCGCCAGCGGGGACAGGGAGACTGGCTACACCTTC
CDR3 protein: CASGDRETGYTF

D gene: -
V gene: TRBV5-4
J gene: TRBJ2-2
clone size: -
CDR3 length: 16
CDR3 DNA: TGTGCCAGCAGCTCGCCTAACAGGGAGAGCACCGGGGAGCTGTTTTTT
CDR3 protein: CASSSPNRESTGELFF

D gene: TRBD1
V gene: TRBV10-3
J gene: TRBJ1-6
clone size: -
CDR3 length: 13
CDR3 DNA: TGTGCCATCTCGGGACAGGATAATTCACCCCTCCACTTT
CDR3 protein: CAISGQDNSPLHF

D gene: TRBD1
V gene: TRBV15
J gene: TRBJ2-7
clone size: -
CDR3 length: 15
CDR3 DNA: TGTGCCACCAGCAGCCGGGACAGGGGCCCCTACGAGCAGTACTTC
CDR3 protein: CATSSRDRGPYEQYF

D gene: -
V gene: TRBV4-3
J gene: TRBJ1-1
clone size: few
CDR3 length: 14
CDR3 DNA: TGCGCCAGCAGCCAAGATACCAGGGAGGGTGAAGCTTTCTTT
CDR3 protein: CASSQDTREGEAFF

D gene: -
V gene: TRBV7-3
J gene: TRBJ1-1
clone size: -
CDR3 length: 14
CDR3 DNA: TGTGCCAGCAGCTTATCTCGGGAGAACACTGAAGCTTTCTTT
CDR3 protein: CASSLSRENTEAFF

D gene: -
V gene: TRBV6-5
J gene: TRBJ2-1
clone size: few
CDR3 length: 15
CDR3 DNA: TGTGCCAGCAGTTCCTGGGACAACTCCTACAATGAGCAGTTCTTC
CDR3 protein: CASSSWDNSYNEQFF